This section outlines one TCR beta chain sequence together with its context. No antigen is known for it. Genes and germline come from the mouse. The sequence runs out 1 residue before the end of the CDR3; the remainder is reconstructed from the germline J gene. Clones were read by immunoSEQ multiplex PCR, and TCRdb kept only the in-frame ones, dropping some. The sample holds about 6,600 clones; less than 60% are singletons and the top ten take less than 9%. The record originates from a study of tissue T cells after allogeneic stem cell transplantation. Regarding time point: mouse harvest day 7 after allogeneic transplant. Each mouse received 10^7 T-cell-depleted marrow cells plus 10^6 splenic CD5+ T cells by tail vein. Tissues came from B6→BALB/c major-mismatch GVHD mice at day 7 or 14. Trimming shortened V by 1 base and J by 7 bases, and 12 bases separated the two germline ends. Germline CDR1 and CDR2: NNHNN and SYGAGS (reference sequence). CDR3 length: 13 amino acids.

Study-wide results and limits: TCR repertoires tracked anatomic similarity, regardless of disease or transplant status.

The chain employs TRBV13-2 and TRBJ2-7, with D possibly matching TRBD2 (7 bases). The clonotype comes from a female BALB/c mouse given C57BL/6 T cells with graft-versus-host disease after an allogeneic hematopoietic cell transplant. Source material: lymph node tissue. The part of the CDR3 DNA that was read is TGTGCCAGCGGTGATTTTGGGGGGCGAGAACAGTAC. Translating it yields CASGDFGGREQY. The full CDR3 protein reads CASGDFGGREQYF.